Listed here are 27 T cell receptor beta chains from one sample, sequenced in a study of Ad26.COV2.S vaccination and SARS-CoV-2 variants. Only in-frame clones appear in the TCRdb table, and some are missing; sequencing was by immunoSEQ multiplex PCR. This table has more than 300,000 clones, about 85% appearing once. The treatment was: some 20 received Ad26.COV2.S at low or high dose, single or two shots; roughly 5 received placebo; per-sample allocation not given. Sampling happened 63 days after the first vaccine or placebo injection. The specimen was peripheral blood, collected in a trial of Ad26.COV2.S vaccine versus placebo. The receptors shown here come from a person aged 18-60 years who received the Ad26.COV2.S COVID-19 vaccine or a placebo.

Worth noting for this clone: This CDR3 is also generated by other DNA sequences in the sample. The V call is TRBV14, the J call TRBJ1-2; D call uncertain. Trimming cost V 3 bases and J 4 bases, with 9 bases left between them. Germline V gives CDR1 SGHDN, CDR2 FVKESK. The CDR3 has 13 amino acids. The DNA for the CDR3 is TGTGCCAGCAGCCATGGACCAAGCTATGGCTACACCTTC. As protein: CASSHGPSYGYTF.

This clone was detected a few times. Here the CDR3 DNA reads TGTGCCAGCAGTGGGACAGGGGGCATTTATGGCTACACCTTC. The encoded protein is CASSGTGGIYGYTF. This rearrangement joins TRBV2 to TRBJ1-2; TRBD1 matches 11 bases. The CDR3 length is 14 residues. Germline V lookup: CDR1 SNHLY, CDR2 FYNNEI. The V and J ends lost 4 bases and 5 bases, in that order; junction bases with no gene match: 3. The variable domain in full, completed from reference TRBV2 and TRBJ1-2, reads EPEVTQTPSHQVTQMGQEVILRCVPISNHLYFYWYRQILGQKVEFLVSFYNNEISEKSEIFDDQFSVERPDGSNFTLKIRSTKLEDSAMYFCASSGTGGIYGYTFGSGTRLTVV.

This clone was observed a handful of times. The chain combines TRBV18 with TRBJ1-4; 7 bases are shared with TRBD1. The CDR3 contains 14 residues. The ends lost 2 bases at V and 7 bases at J; junction bases unmatched: 4. Germline loops: CDR1 KGHSH, CDR2 LQKENI. CDR3 sequence: CASSPTGVGEKLFF. The CDR3 DNA follows: TGTGCCAGCTCACCAACAGGGGTTGGTGAAAAACTGTTTTTT.

V and J are TRBV5-4 and TRBJ2-5; 9 nucleotides agree with TRBD1. This CDR3 comprises 15 residues. Trimming removed 5 bases from V and 5 bases from J; junction bases left unmatched: 10. Germline values: CDR1 SGHNT, CDR2 YYREEE (reference sequence). This chain's CDR3 is CASSSTTGGRETQYF. CDR3 nucleotides: TGTGCCAGCAGTTCGACCACAGGGGGCCGGGAGACCCAGTACTTC.

This clone is a singleton in its sample. The chain uses TRBV11-3 and TRBJ2-5; D is unclear. The germline V gene has CDR1 SGHNT and CDR2 YENEEA. The V and J ends lost 0 bases and 9 bases respectively, with 8 bases between them. This CDR3 is built from 12 residues. In DNA form, the CDR3 reads TGTGCCAGCAGCTTAGAAGTTGGGGCCCAGTACTTC. Its protein product is CASSLEVGAQYF.

The chain employs TRBV2 and TRBJ1-5; 7 bases map to TRBD1. Germline V gene lookup returns CDR1 SNHLY and CDR2 FYNNEI. With V trimmed by 5 bases and J by 3 bases, 4 bases remained unmatched. This CDR3 has 14 amino acids. CDR3 DNA: TGTGCCAGCAGTAAACAGGGGTCCAATCAGCCCCAGCATTTT. It codes for CASSKQGSNQPQHF.

This chain joins TRBV6-1 and TRBJ1-5; D gene uncertain. Germline assignment: CDR1 MNHNS and CDR2 SASEGT. The CDR3 is 16 amino acids. The V gene lost 1 base and the J gene lost 0 bases, with 10 bases spanning the gap. For the CDR3, the DNA is TGTGCCAGCAGTGAAGTCGACAACCATAGCAATCAGCCCCAGCATTTT. This codes for CASSEVDNHSNQPQHF.

The V call is TRBV19, the J call TRBJ2-1, with D possibly TRBD2 on 6 matching bases. Germline CDR1 and CDR2: LNHDA and SQIVND (reference sequence). The V end lost 1 base, the J end lost 10 bases, and 14 bases lay between the germline ends. This CDR3 has 14 amino acids. The CDR3 sequence is CASSIALLAREQFF. CDR3 nucleotides: TGTGCCAGTAGTATAGCCCTACTAGCACGGGAGCAGTTCTTC.

The rearrangement links TRBV5-4 to TRBJ1-5; TRBD1 matches 9 bases. Looked up from germline, CDR1 is SGHNT and CDR2 is YYREEE (reference sequence). J lost 2 bases, V lost 4 bases, and 4 bases had no gene match. The CDR3 loop spans 15 amino acids. DNA of the CDR3: TGTGCCAGCAGCGTGGACAGGGGAGGCAATCAGCCCCAGCATTTT. It translates to CASSVDRGGNQPQHF.

CDR3 in amino acids: CASSYGLTPDEQYF. As DNA, the CDR3 is TGTGCCAGCAGTTACGGACTCACCCCGGACGAGCAGTACTTC. The chain is built from TRBV6-2 or TRBV6-3 and TRBJ2-7; possibly TRBD2 for D (5 bases). This CDR3 has 14 amino acids. Trimming removed 2 bases from V and 5 bases from J, with 13 bases in between. Per germline, CDR1 MNHEY and CDR2 SVGEGT.

The chain couples TRBV28 to TRBJ2-1, with a weak D call TRBD1 (5 bases). Germline V CDR1 and CDR2: MDHEN, SYDVKM. CDR3 length: 14 amino acids. Between the trimmed V and J ends, which lost 3 bases and 1 base, there was a span of 7 bases. As DNA, the CDR3 is TGTGCCAGCAGTTTTGGGGCGTCCTACAATGAGCAGTTCTTC. This translates into CASSFGASYNEQFF.

V gene TRBV5-1 combines with J gene TRBJ2-5, with 8 bases aligning to TRBD2. Germline V lookup: CDR1 SGHRS, CDR2 YFSETQ. This CDR3 is 16 amino acids long. Germline trimming cut 0 bases from V and 4 bases from J; bases unmatched to any gene: 8. The CDR3 loop reads CASSLGLAGPRETQYF. CDR3 DNA sequence: TGCGCCAGCAGCTTGGGTCTAGCGGGCCCCCGAGAGACCCAGTACTTC.

V is TRBV24-1 and J is TRBJ2-7, with D possibly matching TRBD1 (7 bases). This CDR3 has 14 residues. Trimming removed 8 bases from V and 1 base from J, with 14 bases in between. Germline lookup yields CDR1 KGHDR and CDR2 SFDVKD. CDR3 nucleotides: TGTGCCACCAACGCGGGACAGAATTCCTACGAGCAGTACTTC. This translates into CATNAGQNSYEQYF.

This clone has a single count. J is TRBJ1-2 and V is TRBV24-1; perhaps TRBD1 as D (5 bases). The germline gives CDR1 KGHDR, CDR2 SFDVKD. The CDR3 covers 15 residues. Trimming pared 2 bases from V and 4 bases from J, leaving 13 bases between. The CDR3 DNA is TGTGCCACCAGTGATTCCACCGGGACCGGCTATGGCTACACCTTC. Protein product: CATSDSTGTGYGYTF.

The gene calls are TRBV6-5 and TRBJ1-2, with D uncertain. The ends were cut back, 2 bases at V and 5 bases at J, with 12 bases in the middle. The germline V gene has CDR1 MNHEY and CDR2 SVGAGI. There are 14 residues in the CDR3. In nucleotides, the CDR3 is TGTGCCAGCAGTTACAGGGTAGGGAAGTATGGCTACACCTTC. This codes for CASSYRVGKYGYTF.

This chain uses TRBV27 with TRBJ2-3; TRBD2 aligns across 9 bases. Germline V gene data show CDR1 as MNHEY and CDR2 as SMNVEV (reference sequence). The CDR3 covers 15 residues. V was pared by 5 bases and J by 2 bases, with 5 bases of the junction left unmatched. CDR3 nucleotide sequence: TGTGCCAGCAGTCCCAGCGGGGGGTACACAGATACGCAGTATTTT. Translation gives CASSPSGGYTDTQYF.

The CDR3 DNA reads TGTGCCAGCAGCCAAAGGGCTAGCGGGGGGACCTACAATGAGCAGTTCTTC. Translated: CASSQRASGGTYNEQFF. This chain links TRBV3-1 (or the pseudogene TRBV3-2) with TRBJ2-1; 11 nucleotides match TRBD2. The V and J ends lost 2 bases and 2 bases, in that order; junction bases with no gene match: 5. CDR1 and CDR2 (germline): LGHDT, YNNKEL (reference sequence). The CDR3 is 17 amino acids.

On this clone itself: The sample contains more than one DNA sequence encoding this CDR3. This rearrangement joins TRBV6-5 to TRBJ1-2; D is perhaps TRBD1 (5 bases). The germline CDR1 and CDR2 sequences are MNHEY and SVGAGI. The CDR3 sequence is 13 residues long. Deletions cut 5 bases from V and 4 bases from J, with 11 bases between. Here the CDR3 reads CASSRDRGYGYTF. The CDR3 DNA follows: TGTGCCAGCAGTCGCGACAGAGGCTATGGCTACACCTTC.

This chain uses TRBV5-1 with TRBJ2-2; perhaps TRBD1 as D (6 bases). The V end was cut by 0 bases, the J end by 7 bases, with 19 bases between. Germline lookup yields CDR1 SGHRS and CDR2 YFSETQ. This CDR3 is 17 amino acids long. In DNA, the CDR3 is TGCGCCAGCAGCTTGGGCCCCGAGACAGGTGTGGTCGGGGAGCTGTTTTTT. Residues: CASSLGPETGVVGELFF.

The V and J genes are TRBV2 and TRBJ2-2; D remains unclear. V was trimmed by 6 bases and J by 4 bases, leaving 15 bases between them. Germline lookup yields CDR1 SNHLY and CDR2 FYNNEI. CDR3 size: 15 residues. CDR3 nucleotides: TGTGCCAGCAGCAACGCGCGCCCGATCACCGGGGAGCTGTTTTTT. Protein product: CASSNARPITGELFF.

This clone turned up a few times. The chain combines TRBV3-1 (or the pseudogene TRBV3-2) with TRBJ2-7; D is unclear. Trimming shortened V by 2 bases and J by 0 bases, and 11 bases separated the two germline ends. The germline V gene encodes CDR1 LGHDT and CDR2 YNNKEL (reference sequence). This CDR3 has 15 residues. CDR3 residues: CASSQYPRSSYEQYF. Written as DNA, the CDR3 is TGTGCCAGCAGCCAATATCCAAGGAGCTCCTACGAGCAGTACTTC.

This sequence joins TRBV5-1 and TRBJ1-2, with TRBD1 identical over 9 bases. The trim removed 4 bases at V and 3 bases at J, leaving 4 bases unmatched. Per germline, CDR1 SGHRS and CDR2 YFSETQ. The CDR3 has 14 amino acids. The CDR3 sequence is CASSKRTGDYGYTF. CDR3 in DNA: TGCGCCAGCAGCAAACGGACAGGGGACTATGGCTACACCTTC.

The chain couples TRBV15 to TRBJ2-1, with D possibly matching TRBD2 (5 bases). From germline, CDR1 is LNHNV and CDR2 YYDKDF (reference sequence). Trimming removed 0 bases at V and 0 bases at J, with 12 bases between. This CDR3 contains 17 residues. CDR3: CATSRELGSSSYNEQFF. The DNA of the CDR3 is TGTGCCACCAGCAGAGAGTTGGGGAGCAGCTCCTACAATGAGCAGTTCTTC.

The chain links TRBV5-4 to TRBJ1-4; 11 bases align to TRBD1. The ends lost 4 bases at V and 8 bases at J; junction bases unmatched: 7. Germline V lookup: CDR1 SGHNT, CDR2 YYREEE (reference sequence). This CDR3 has 15 amino acids. CDR3 protein: CASSRRDRGEEKLFF. In nucleotides, the CDR3 is TGTGCCAGCAGCCGCCGGGACAGGGGGGAAGAAAAACTGTTTTTT.

V usage is TRBV5-1 and J usage is TRBJ1-2; 9 nucleotides line up with TRBD1. The CDR3 consists of 15 residues. V lost 0 bases and J lost 4; bases outside the gene matches: 4. CDR1 is SGHRS and CDR2 is YFSETQ in the germline V gene. The CDR3 sequence: CASSLELGQGYGYTF. As DNA, the CDR3 is TGCGCCAGCAGCTTGGAGTTGGGACAGGGCTATGGCTACACCTTC.

V and J are TRBV6-5 and TRBJ1-1; D gene uncertain. The CDR3 totals 13 residues. The germline CDR1 and CDR2 sequences are MNHEY and SVGAGI. The V end was cut by 5 bases, the J end by 7 bases, with 14 bases between. CDR3 protein: CASSQVPEDEAFF. The CDR3 DNA reads as TGTGCCAGCAGTCAGGTCCCTGAGGATGAAGCTTTCTTT.

This clone turned up a few times. This sample also contains other DNA sequences that code for the same CDR3. The J gene is TRBJ1-1, the V gene TRBV6-5, with D unresolved. Deletions cut 2 bases from V and 0 bases from J, with 7 bases between. Germline V gene sequence: CDR1 MNHEY, CDR2 SVGAGI. The CDR3 is made up of 14 amino acids. CDR3 sequence reads: CASSYRGVNTEAFF. The CDR3 coding sequence is TGTGCCAGCAGTTACCGAGGAGTGAACACTGAAGCTTTCTTT.